These 19 T cell receptor beta chains originate from one sample sequenced in a study of cytomegalovirus exposure and HLA in healthy donors. The PCR used 60 Vbeta and 13 Jbeta primers. Only in-frame clones appear in the TCRdb table, and some are missing; sequencing was by immunoSEQ multiplex PCR. This sample has 110,000 to 150,000 clones, with around 81% found just once. Sequencing used PBMCs. The receptors were gathered from a man aged 35 to 55 in good health and CMV-seropositive.

The rearrangement links TRBV25-1 to TRBJ1-2; D is possibly TRBD1 (5 bases). Germline CDR1 and CDR2: MGHDK and SYGVNS. V dropped 6 bases and J dropped 7 bases, with 9 bases sitting between them. The CDR3 has 11 amino acids. The CDR3 bases are TGTGCCAGCAGGACAGTTACTGGCTACACCTTC. Protein product: CASRTVTGYTF.

As DNA, the CDR3 is TGTGCCACCGGGACAGGGTATTCACCCCTCCACTTT. It specifies CATGTGYSPLHF. J is TRBJ1-6 and V is TRBV2, with 9 bases matching TRBD1. Germline V CDR1 and CDR2: SNHLY, FYNNEI. With V trimmed by 10 bases and J by 8 bases, 3 bases remained unmatched. The CDR3 spans 12 residues.

Comment on this clone: The conserved final phenylalanine or tryptophan is absent from the CDR3, which likely points to a read error. The limits of the CDR3 on the DNA are not certain, so only TCRdb's listed CDR3 is given. The chain employs TRBV13 and TRBJ2-7; TRBD2, the table's D call, was not compared with the DNA. Looked up from germline, CDR1 is PRHDT and CDR2 is FYEKMQ (reference sequence). The CDR3 adds up to 10 amino acids, both ends counted. The CDR3 sequence: CASSLSLAAD.

CDR3 nucleotide sequence: TGCGCCAGCAGCGGGGCAGAGAATGAGCAGTTCTTC. Amino acid sequence: CASSGAENEQFF. The chain couples TRBV5-1 to TRBJ2-1, with D maybe TRBD1 (5 bases). The CDR3 is made up of 12 amino acids. Germline V gives CDR1 SGHRS, CDR2 YFSETQ. With 4 bases removed from V and 7 bases from J, the gap between germline ends came to 9 bases.

The V call is TRBV30, the J call TRBJ1-1; D gene ambiguous. The CDR3 covers 13 residues. V was shortened by 1 base and J by 0 bases, with 6 bases between the two germline ends. CDR1 is GTSNPN and CDR2 is SVGIG in the germline V gene (reference sequence). The CDR3 bases are TGTGCCTGGAGTGCAGGCGTGAACACTGAAGCTTTCTTT. This codes for CAWSAGVNTEAFF.

V usage is TRBV7-6 and J usage is TRBJ2-2; perhaps TRBD1 as D (6 bases). The V gene's germline CDR1 is SGHVS and CDR2 FNYEAQ. With 1 base removed from V and 3 bases from J, the gap between germline ends came to 9 bases. The CDR3 loop spans 15 amino acids. The chain's CDR3 is CASSLGGGDTGELFF. CDR3 nucleotide sequence: TGTGCCAGCAGCTTAGGAGGGGGTGACACCGGGGAGCTGTTTTTT.

The chain combines TRBV18 with TRBJ2-5, with D perhaps matching TRBD2 (6 bases). The CDR3 length is 15 residues. The V gene lost 1 base and the J gene lost 2 bases, with 11 bases spanning the gap. Germline values: CDR1 KGHSH, CDR2 LQKENI. The CDR3 loop reads CASSPLPGDQETQYF. The CDR3 nucleotides are TGTGCCAGCTCACCACTTCCGGGGGATCAAGAGACCCAGTACTTC.

The J gene is TRBJ1-1, the V gene TRBV4-3; perhaps TRBD1 as D (5 bases). Germline CDR1 and CDR2: LGHNA and YSLEER. CDR3 length: 16 amino acids. V was pared by 3 bases and J by 0 bases, with 14 bases between. CDR3 nucleotide sequence: TGCGCCAGCAGCCATGATCCACAGGCTCTGAACACTGAAGCTTTCTTT. Its translation is CASSHDPQALNTEAFF.

J is TRBJ2-3 and V is TRBV7-9, with D tentatively TRBD2 (6 bases). Germline-derived CDR1 and CDR2 are SEHNR and FQNEAQ (reference sequence). Between the trimmed V and J ends, which lost 1 base and 2 bases, there was a span of 13 bases. The CDR3 spans 16 residues. CDR3 protein: CASSLGRVAVTDTQYF. CDR3 bases: TGTGCCAGCAGCTTAGGCCGAGTAGCGGTCACAGATACGCAGTATTTT.

As concerns this clone: The identical CDR3 is also encoded by other nucleotide sequences in the sample. This chain connects TRBV15 to TRBJ1-4; D gene uncertain. There are 14 residues in the CDR3. Trimming removed 1 base at V and 5 bases at J, with 8 bases between. Germline lookup yields CDR1 LNHNV and CDR2 YYDKDF (reference sequence). The CDR3 reads CATSRGRGNEKLFF. CDR3 nucleotides: TGTGCCACCAGCAGAGGACGAGGAAATGAAAAACTGTTTTTT. The entire variable domain, with the rest obtained from reference TRBV15 and TRBJ1-4, is as follows: DAMVIQNPRYQVTQFGKPVTLSCSQTLNHNVMYWYQQKSSQAPKLLFHYYDKDFNNEADTPDNFQSRRPNTSFCFLDIRSPGLGDTAMYLCATSRGRGNEKLFFGSGTQLSVL.

The chain uses TRBV5-1 and TRBJ2-5, with TRBD1 identical over 9 bases. The end of the DNA fits TRBJ2-7 better, so the J call may be wrong. The CDR3 totals 14 residues. The germline V gene has CDR1 SGHRS and CDR2 YFSETQ. Here the CDR3 reads CASSFWTGAYEQYF. The CDR3 nucleotides are TGCGCCAGCAGCTTCTGGACAGGGGCGTACGAGCAGTACTTC.

J is TRBJ2-1 and V is TRBV5-1; 7 bases match TRBD1. CDR1 is SGHRS and CDR2 is YFSETQ in the germline V gene. The V and J ends lost 6 bases and 5 bases, in that order; junction bases with no gene match: 8. The CDR3 runs 14 residues. CDR3 amino acids: CASTRTGPNNEQFF. CDR3 coding DNA: TGCGCCAGCACCCGGACAGGTCCCAACAATGAGCAGTTCTTC. Drawing the rest from reference TRBV5-1 and TRBJ2-1, the complete variable domain is KAGVTQTPRYLIKTRGQQVTLSCSPISGHRSVSWYQQTPGQGLQFLFEYFSETQRNKGNFPGRFSGRQFSNSRSEMNVSTLELGDSALYLCASTRTGPNNEQFFGPGTRLTVL.

This sequence joins TRBV2 and TRBJ1-4; TRBD1 matches 8 bases. The CDR3 runs 14 residues. J was trimmed by 8 bases and V by 8 bases; bases with no gene match: 10. CDR1 and CDR2 (germline): SNHLY, FYNNEI. CDR3 DNA sequence: TGTGCCAGCTGGACCGGGACAGGATGGGAAAAACTGTTTTTT. It is translated as CASWTGTGWEKLFF. Combining the CDR3 with reference TRBV2 and TRBJ1-4 gives the whole variable domain EPEVTQTPSHQVTQMGQEVILRCVPISNHLYFYWYRQILGQKVEFLVSFYNNEISEKSEIFDDQFSVERPDGSNFTLKIRSTKLEDSAMYFCASWTGTGWEKLFFGSGTQLSVL.

This sequence joins TRBV19 and TRBJ2-7; TRBD2 is a possible D gene (5 bases). CDR1 is LNHDA, CDR2 SQIVND, per germline (reference sequence). The length of the CDR3 is 13 residues. The ends were cut back, 5 bases at V and 5 bases at J, with 13 bases in the middle. DNA for the CDR3: TGTGCCAGTAGTTCCGGCGGGCTCGACGAGCAGTACTTC. Its translation: CASSSGGLDEQYF.

The V gene is TRBV5-1, the J gene TRBJ2-5, with D uncertain. CDR3 length: 11 amino acids. V lost 2 bases and J 4 bases, leaving 3 bases between the germline ends. Germline CDR1 and CDR2: SGHRS and YFSETQ. This CDR3 is CASSFLETQYF. CDR3 bases: TGCGCCAGCAGCTTTCTAGAGACCCAGTACTTC.

The chain uses TRBV25-1 and TRBJ2-5, with D maybe TRBD1 (6 bases). Trimming removed 9 bases from V and 0 bases from J, with 17 bases in between. CDR1 and CDR2 (germline): MGHDK, SYGVNS. The CDR3 extends over 15 amino acids. DNA for the CDR3: TGTGCCAGTAGCCAGGGGAATTCCTACCAAGAGACCCAGTACTTC. This gives the protein CASSQGNSYQETQYF.

In this sample, this clone turned up a few times. The rearrangement links TRBV19 to TRBJ2-7, with D perhaps matching TRBD2 (6 bases). V lost 4 bases, J lost 10 bases, and 17 bases lay in between. The CDR3 totals 13 residues. Germline V CDR1 and CDR2: LNHDA, SQIVND (reference sequence). The CDR3, as DNA: TGTGCCAGTAGTAACTTCGGGACTCCGGGCCAGTACTTC. Its translation: CASSNFGTPGQYF.

V and J are TRBV6-6 and TRBJ1-1; D may be TRBD1 (6 bases). The CDR3 consists of 13 residues. Germline assignment: CDR1 MNHNY and CDR2 SVGAGI (reference sequence). Between the trimmed V and J ends, which lost 6 bases and 10 bases, there was a span of 18 bases. The CDR3 loop reads CASSDWGGALAFF. Written as DNA, the CDR3 is TGTGCCAGCAGCGATTGGGGGGGGGCTCTAGCTTTCTTT.

The chain uses TRBV5-1 and TRBJ2-3; a weak D match, TRBD1 (5 bases). Trimming took 4 bases from V and 2 from J, leaving 11 bases between them. Germline V gives CDR1 SGHRS, CDR2 YFSETQ. The CDR3 runs 14 residues. The CDR3 is CASSPWTPTDTQYF. CDR3 nucleotides: TGCGCCAGCAGCCCCTGGACACCCACAGATACGCAGTATTTT.